These T cell receptor beta chains were read from a single sample in a study of blood T cell repertoires in COVID-19. The protocol was immunoSEQ multiplex PCR, while the TCRdb copy is restricted to in-frame clones and leaves out a portion. The sample includes roughly 410,000 clones, about 90% of them seen just once. Sequenced input: peripheral blood. These receptors originate from a woman aged 60 to 75 with COVID-19, enrolled during active disease. CDR3s include the opening cysteine and the closing phenylalanine or tryptophan.

v_call: TRBV5-1
cdr3_aa: CASSPGQLYEQYF

v_call: TRBV11-3
cdr3_aa: CASSFTGTQDSYEQYF

v_call: TRBV11-2
cdr3_aa: CASSLDLVGREAFF

v_call: TRBV7-7
cdr3_aa: CASSFSGGEETQYF

v_call: TRBV20-1
cdr3_aa: CSASMVAGIETQYF

v_call: TRBV11-2
cdr3_aa: CASSLWGYTDYPPLHF

v_call: TRBV6-1
cdr3_aa: CASSGRRASGGSLGDEQYF

v_call: TRBV6-5
cdr3_aa: CAGGAVSYEQYF

v_call: TRBV5-1
cdr3_aa: CASSLGGRSGYTF

v_call: TRBV21-1
cdr3_aa: CASSKVGRSNQPQHF

v_call: TRBV29-1
cdr3_aa: CSVEDTTGPYGYTF

v_call: TRBV5-6
cdr3_aa: CASSFRDSFYGYTF

v_call: TRBV10-3
cdr3_aa: CAISDRSGPGSGANVLTF

v_call: TRBV18
cdr3_aa: CATQGALYTEAFF

v_call: TRBV5-8
cdr3_aa: CASSQGRNSGNTIYF

v_call: TRBV18
cdr3_aa: CASSPRGTVNSPLHF

v_call: TRBV11-3
cdr3_aa: CASSLGQGNTEAFF

v_call: TRBV28
cdr3_aa: CVTRGGRNSPLHF

v_call: TRBV2
cdr3_aa: CASKDILGKLFF

v_call: TRBV6-5
cdr3_aa: CASRSRGAGTDTQYF

v_call: TRBV9
cdr3_aa: CASSAVNTEAFF

v_call: TRBV7-3
cdr3_aa: CASIEWGRPGDGYTF

v_call: TRBV5-1
cdr3_aa: CASRPDRGYGYTF

v_call: TRBV5-4
cdr3_aa: CASSSIDGTVNTGELFF

v_call: TRBV5-1
cdr3_aa: CASSLVLWRGHKTQYF